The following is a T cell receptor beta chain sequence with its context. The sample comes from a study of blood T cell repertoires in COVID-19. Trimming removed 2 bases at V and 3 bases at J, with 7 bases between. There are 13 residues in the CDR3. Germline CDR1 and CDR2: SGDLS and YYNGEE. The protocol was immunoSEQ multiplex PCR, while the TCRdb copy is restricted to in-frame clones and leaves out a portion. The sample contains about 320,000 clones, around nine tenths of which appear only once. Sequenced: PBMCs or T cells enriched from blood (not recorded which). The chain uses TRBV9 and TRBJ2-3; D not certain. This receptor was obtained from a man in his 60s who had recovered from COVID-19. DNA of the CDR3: TGTGCCAGCAGCGTTATGAGGACAGATACGCAGTATTTT. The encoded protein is CASSVMRTDTQYF.